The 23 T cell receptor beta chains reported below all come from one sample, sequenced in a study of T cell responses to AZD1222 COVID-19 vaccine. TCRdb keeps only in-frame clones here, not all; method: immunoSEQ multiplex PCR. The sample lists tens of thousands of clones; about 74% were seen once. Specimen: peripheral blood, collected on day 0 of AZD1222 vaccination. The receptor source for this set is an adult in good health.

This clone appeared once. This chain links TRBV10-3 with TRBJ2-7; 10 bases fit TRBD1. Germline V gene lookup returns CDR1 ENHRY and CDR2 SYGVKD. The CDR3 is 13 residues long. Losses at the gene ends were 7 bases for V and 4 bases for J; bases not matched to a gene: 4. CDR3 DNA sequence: TGTGCCATCAATGCGGGACAGGGGTACGAGCAGTACTTC. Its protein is CAINAGQGYEQYF.

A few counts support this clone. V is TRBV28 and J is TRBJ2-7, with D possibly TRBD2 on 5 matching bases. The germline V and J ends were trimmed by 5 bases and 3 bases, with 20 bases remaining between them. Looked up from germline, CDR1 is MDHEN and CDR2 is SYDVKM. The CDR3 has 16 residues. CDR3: CASSPTSSRIFYEQYF. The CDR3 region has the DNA TGTGCCAGCAGTCCCACTTCTAGCAGGATATTCTACGAGCAGTACTTC.

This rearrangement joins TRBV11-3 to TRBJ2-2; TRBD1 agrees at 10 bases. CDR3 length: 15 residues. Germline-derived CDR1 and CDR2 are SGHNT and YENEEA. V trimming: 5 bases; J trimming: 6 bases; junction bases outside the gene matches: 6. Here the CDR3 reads CASSKRQGASGELFF. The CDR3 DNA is TGTGCCAGCAGCAAACGACAGGGGGCATCCGGGGAGCTGTTTTTT. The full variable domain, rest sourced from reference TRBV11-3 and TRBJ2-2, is EAGVVQSPRYKIIEKKQPVAFWCNPISGHNTLYWYLQNLGQGPELLIRYENEEAVDDSQLPKDRFSAERLKGVDSTLKIQPAELGDSAVYLCASSKRQGASGELFFGEGSRLTVL.

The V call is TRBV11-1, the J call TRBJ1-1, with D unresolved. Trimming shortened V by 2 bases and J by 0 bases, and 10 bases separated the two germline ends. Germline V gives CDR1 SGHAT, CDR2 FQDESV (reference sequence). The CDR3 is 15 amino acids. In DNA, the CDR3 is TGTGCCAGCAGCTTATCAGTTGGGATGAACACTGAAGCTTTCTTT. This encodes CASSLSVGMNTEAFF.

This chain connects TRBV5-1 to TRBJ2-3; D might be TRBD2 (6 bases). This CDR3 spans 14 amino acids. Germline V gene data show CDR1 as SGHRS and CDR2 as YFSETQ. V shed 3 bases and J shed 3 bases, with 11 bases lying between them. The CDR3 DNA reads TGCGCCAGCAGCTCCGGGGGTGGGACAGATACGCAGTATTTT. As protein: CASSSGGGTDTQYF.

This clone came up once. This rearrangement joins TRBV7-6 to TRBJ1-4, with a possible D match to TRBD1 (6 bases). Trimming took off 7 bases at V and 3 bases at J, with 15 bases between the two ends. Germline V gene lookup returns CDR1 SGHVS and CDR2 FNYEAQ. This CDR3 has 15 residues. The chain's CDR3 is CASTSGGGPNEKLFF. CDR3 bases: TGTGCCAGCACTTCCGGGGGGGGGCCTAATGAAAAACTGTTTTTT.

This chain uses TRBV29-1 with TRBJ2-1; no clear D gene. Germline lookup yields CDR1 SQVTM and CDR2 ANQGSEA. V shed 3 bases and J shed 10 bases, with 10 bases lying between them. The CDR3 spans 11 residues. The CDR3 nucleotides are TGCAGCGTTGATGCGCTACGGGAGCAGTTCTTC. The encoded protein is CSVDALREQFF.

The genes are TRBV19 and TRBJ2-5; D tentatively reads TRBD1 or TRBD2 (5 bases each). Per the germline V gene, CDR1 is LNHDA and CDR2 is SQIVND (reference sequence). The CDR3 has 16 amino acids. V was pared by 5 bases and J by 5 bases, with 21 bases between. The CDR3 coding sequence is TGTGCCAGTAGTTATGGGGAACTAGGGGCAAGGGAGACCCAGTACTTC. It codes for CASSYGELGARETQYF.

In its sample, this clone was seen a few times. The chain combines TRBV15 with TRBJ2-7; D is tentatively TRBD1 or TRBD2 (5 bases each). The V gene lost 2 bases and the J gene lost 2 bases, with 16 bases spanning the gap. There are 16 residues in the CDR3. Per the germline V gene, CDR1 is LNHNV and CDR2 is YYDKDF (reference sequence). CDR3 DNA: TGTGCCACCAGCAGATTGGCCGGGACGGTTGCCTACGAGCAGTACTTC. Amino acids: CATSRLAGTVAYEQYF.

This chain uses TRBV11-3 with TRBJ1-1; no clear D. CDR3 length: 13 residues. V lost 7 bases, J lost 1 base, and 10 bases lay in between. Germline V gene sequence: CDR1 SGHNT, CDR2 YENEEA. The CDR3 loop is CASKKRQNTEAFF. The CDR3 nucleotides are TGTGCCAGCAAGAAAAGGCAGAACACTGAAGCTTTCTTT.

The CDR3 loop reads CASTRTGTDGYTF. The CDR3 DNA sequence: TGTGCCAGCACCCGAACCGGGACAGACGGCTACACCTTC. The chain carries TRBV12-3 or TRBV12-4 and TRBJ1-2; 7 positions agree with TRBD1. CDR3 length: 13 residues. V lost 7 bases to trimming and J lost 8 bases; unmatched junction nucleotides: 10.

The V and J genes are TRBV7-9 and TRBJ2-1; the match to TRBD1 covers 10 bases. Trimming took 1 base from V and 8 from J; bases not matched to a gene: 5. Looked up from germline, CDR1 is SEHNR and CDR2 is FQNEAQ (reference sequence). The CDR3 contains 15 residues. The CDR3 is CASSLVGTGVHEQFF. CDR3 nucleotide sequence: TGTGCCAGCAGCTTAGTTGGGACAGGGGTCCATGAGCAGTTCTTC. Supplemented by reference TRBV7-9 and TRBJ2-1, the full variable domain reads DTGVSQNPRHKITKRGQNVTFRCDPISEHNRLYWYRQTLGQGPEFLTYFQNEAQLEKSRLLSDRFSAERPKGSFSTLEIQRTEQGDSAMYLCASSLVGTGVHEQFFGPGTRLTVL.

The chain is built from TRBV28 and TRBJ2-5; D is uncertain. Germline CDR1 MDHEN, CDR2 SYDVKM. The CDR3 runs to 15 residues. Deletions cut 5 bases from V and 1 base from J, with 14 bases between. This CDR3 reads CASSPDESRQETQYF. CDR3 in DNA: TGTGCCAGCAGTCCCGACGAGTCCCGCCAAGAGACCCAGTACTTC.

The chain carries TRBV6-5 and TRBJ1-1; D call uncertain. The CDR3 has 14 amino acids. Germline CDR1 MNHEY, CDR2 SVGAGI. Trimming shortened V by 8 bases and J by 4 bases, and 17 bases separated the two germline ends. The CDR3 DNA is TGTGCCAGCTATCCGGGAGGGCTGAGCACTGAAGCTTTCTTT. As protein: CASYPGGLSTEAFF.

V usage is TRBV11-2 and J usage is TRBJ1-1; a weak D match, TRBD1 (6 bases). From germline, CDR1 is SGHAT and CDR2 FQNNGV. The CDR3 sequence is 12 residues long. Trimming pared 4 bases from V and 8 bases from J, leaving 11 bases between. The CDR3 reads CASSSLGQEAFF. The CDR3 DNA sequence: TGTGCCAGCAGCTCCCTCGGACAGGAAGCTTTCTTT. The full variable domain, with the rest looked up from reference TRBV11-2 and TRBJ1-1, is EAGVAQSPRYKIIEKRQSVAFWCNPISGHATLYWYQQILGQGPKLLIQFQNNGVVDDSQLPKDRFSAERLKGVDSTLKIQPAKLEDSAVYLCASSSLGQEAFFGQGTRLTVV.

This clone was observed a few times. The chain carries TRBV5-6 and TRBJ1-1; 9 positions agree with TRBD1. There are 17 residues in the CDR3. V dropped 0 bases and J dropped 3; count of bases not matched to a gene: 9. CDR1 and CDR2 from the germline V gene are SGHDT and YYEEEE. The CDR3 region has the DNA TGTGCCAGCAGCTTGGGACTGACAGGGGGGACGTACACTGAAGCTTTCTTT. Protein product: CASSLGLTGGTYTEAFF. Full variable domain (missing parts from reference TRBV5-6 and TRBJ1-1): DAGVTQSPTHLIKTRGQQVTLRCSPKSGHDTVSWYQQALGQGPQFIFQYYEEEERQRGNFPDRFSGHQFPNYSSELNVNALLLGDSALYLCASSLGLTGGTYTEAFFGQGTRLTVV.

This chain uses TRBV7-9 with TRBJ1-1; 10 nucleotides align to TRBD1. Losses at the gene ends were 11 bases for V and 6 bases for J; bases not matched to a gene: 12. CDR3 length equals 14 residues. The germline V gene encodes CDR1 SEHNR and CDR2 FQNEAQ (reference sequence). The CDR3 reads CAAQMGQGIAEAFF. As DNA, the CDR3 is TGTGCCGCACAGATGGGACAGGGGATCGCTGAAGCTTTCTTT. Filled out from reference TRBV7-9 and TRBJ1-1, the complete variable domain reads DTGVSQNPRHKITKRGQNVTFRCDPISEHNRLYWYRQTLGQGPEFLTYFQNEAQLEKSRLLSDRFSAERPKGSFSTLEIQRTEQGDSAMYLCAAQMGQGIAEAFFGQGTRLTVV.

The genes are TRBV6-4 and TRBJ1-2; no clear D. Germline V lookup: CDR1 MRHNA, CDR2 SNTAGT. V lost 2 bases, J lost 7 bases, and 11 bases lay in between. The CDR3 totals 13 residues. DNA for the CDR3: TGTGCCAGCAGTGACGAAGGTTTCCGTGGCTACACCTTC. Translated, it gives CASSDEGFRGYTF.

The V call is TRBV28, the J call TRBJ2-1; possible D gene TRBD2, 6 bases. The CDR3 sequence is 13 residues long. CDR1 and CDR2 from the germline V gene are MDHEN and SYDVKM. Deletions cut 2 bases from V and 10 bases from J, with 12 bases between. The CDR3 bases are TGTGCCAGCAGTTTAGGAGGGGTCGGCGAGCAGTTCTTC. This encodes CASSLGGVGEQFF.

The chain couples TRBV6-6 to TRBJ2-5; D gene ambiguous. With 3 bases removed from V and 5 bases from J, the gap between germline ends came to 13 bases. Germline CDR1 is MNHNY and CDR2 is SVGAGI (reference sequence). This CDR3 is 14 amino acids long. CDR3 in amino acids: CASSYPQVGETQYF. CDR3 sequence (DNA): TGTGCCAGCAGTTATCCCCAAGTAGGGGAGACCCAGTACTTC.

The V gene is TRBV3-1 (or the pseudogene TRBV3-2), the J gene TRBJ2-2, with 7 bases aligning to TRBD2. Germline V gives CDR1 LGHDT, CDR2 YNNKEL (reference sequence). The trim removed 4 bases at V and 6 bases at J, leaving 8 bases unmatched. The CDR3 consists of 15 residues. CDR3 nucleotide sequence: TGTGCCAGCAGCCCTCGCGGGAGTAGCGCCGGGGAGCTGTTTTTT. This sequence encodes CASSPRGSSAGELFF.

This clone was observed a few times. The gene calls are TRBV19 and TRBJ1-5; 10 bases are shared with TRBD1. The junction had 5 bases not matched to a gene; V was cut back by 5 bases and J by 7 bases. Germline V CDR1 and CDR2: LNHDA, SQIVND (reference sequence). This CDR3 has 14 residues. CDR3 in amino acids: CASSSGQGWQPQHF. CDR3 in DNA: TGTGCCAGTAGTTCGGGACAGGGGTGGCAGCCCCAGCATTTT.

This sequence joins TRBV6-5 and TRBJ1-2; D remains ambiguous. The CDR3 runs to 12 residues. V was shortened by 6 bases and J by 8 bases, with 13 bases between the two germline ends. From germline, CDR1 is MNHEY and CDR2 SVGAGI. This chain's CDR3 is CASSPDGLGYTF. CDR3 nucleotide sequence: TGTGCCAGCAGCCCGGACGGATTGGGCTACACCTTC.